This TCR beta chain derives from a study of blood T cell repertoires in COVID-19. The overall study: The United States, Italy and Spain provided the acute and convalescent COVID-19 samples. PBMCs, B-cell-depleted T cells, or T cells provided the cDNA or gDNA that made up the material.

In the authors' methods: Amplification of reference gene primers provided the estimated nucleated cell counts. Using immunoSEQ multiplex PCR, the repertoire was profiled, and TCRdb retains in-frame clones only, with some absent. D and trimming were read from the DNA, whereas the V and J calls and clone size are those reported in that table. The table records 240,000 or so clones, roughly nine tenths of them present only once. CDR1 is ENHRY and CDR2 is SYGVKD in the germline V gene. The germline V and J ends were trimmed by 5 bases and 4 bases, with 12 bases remaining between them. This CDR3 has 14 amino acids.

This rearrangement joins TRBV10-3 to TRBJ1-5, with D maybe TRBD1 (5 bases). The clonotype originates from a man aged 60-69 years with acute or convalescent COVID-19. Sequenced: peripheral blood. CDR3 in DNA: TGTGCCATCAGTAAACAGGAGACTAATCAGCCCCAGCATTTT. Protein: CAISKQETNQPQHF.